Below are 24 T cell receptor beta chains sequenced from a single sample in a study of cytomegalovirus exposure and HLA in healthy donors listed by TCRdb under 2017. Library preparation employed the immunoSEQ multiplex PCR assay. The multiplex PCR relied on a mix of 60 forward primers for TCR Vbeta segments and 13 reverse primers for TCR Jbeta segments. The clones in this table, taken by TCRdb from immuneACCESS, are in-frame only. Not every clone is retained; where verified, under half of the shortfall comes from an unresolved V gene, and the cause of the rest is unknown. In this sample the table shows some 140,000 clones, about 80% of which occur a single time. Jointly, the top ten make up less than 1.5% of the sample. The sample taken for sequencing was PBMCs. The receptors were gathered from a male donor in good health and CMV-seropositive.

The chain has TRBV5-1 and TRBJ2-7; 7 bases line up with TRBD2. The CDR3 loop spans 17 amino acids. V trimming: 4 bases; J trimming: 0 bases; junction bases outside the gene matches: 13. Germline V gives CDR1 SGHRS, CDR2 YFSETQ. CDR3 amino acids: CASSNGLVGGASYEQYF. CDR3 DNA sequence: TGCGCCAGCAGCAACGGACTAGTCGGAGGGGCCTCCTACGAGCAGTACTTC.

The chain recombines TRBV5-8 with TRBJ2-1; 13 bases agree with TRBD2. The J segment lost 1 base and the V segment lost 5 bases, leaving 6 bases of the junction unmatched. This CDR3 contains 17 residues. Germline V lookup: CDR1 SGHTS, CDR2 YDEGEE. The CDR3 loop is CASRSQLAGGSYNEQFF. DNA of the CDR3: TGTGCCAGCAGGTCCCAACTAGCGGGAGGGTCCTACAATGAGCAGTTCTTC.

The rearrangement joins TRBV6-5 to TRBJ2-1; 9 bases are a match to TRBD2. Germline V gene data show CDR1 as MNHEY and CDR2 as SVGAGI. This CDR3 contains 15 residues. V was clipped by 2 bases and J by 6 bases; unmatched bases: 5. The CDR3 DNA reads TGTGCCAGCAGTTACGTCCCTAGCGGGGTCAATGAGCAGTTCTTC. Translated, it gives CASSYVPSGVNEQFF.

The chain couples TRBV5-6 to TRBJ2-2; a weak D match, TRBD2 (6 bases). V lost 0 bases, J lost 6 bases, and 6 bases lay in between. The CDR3 totals 13 residues. In germline, CDR1 is SGHDT, CDR2 YYEEEE. The CDR3 DNA is TGTGCCAGCAGCTTGGGCGGGGCCGGGGAGCTGTTTTTT. It translates to CASSLGGAGELFF.

This clone was detected a few times. V gene TRBV15 combines with J gene TRBJ2-1; 8 bases align to TRBD2. This CDR3 has 17 residues. Germline V gives CDR1 LNHNV, CDR2 YYDKDF (reference sequence). V shed 3 bases, J shed 6 bases, and the junction held 13 bases outside the gene matches. This chain's CDR3 is CATSSHQPGLVSNEQFF. The CDR3 DNA follows: TGTGCCACCAGCAGTCATCAACCGGGACTAGTTTCCAATGAGCAGTTCTTC.

This chain joins TRBV6-1 and TRBJ2-1; TRBD2 agrees at 8 bases. V lost 2 bases and J lost 2; bases outside the gene matches: 11. Germline V gene data show CDR1 as MNHNS and CDR2 as SASEGT. The CDR3 has 18 amino acids. The CDR3 reads CASSERYAGGPPYNEQFF. The CDR3 coding sequence is TGTGCCAGCAGTGAACGATACGCGGGGGGCCCTCCCTACAATGAGCAGTTCTTC.

This clone appeared a single time. The chain employs TRBV7-2 and TRBJ1-5; 7 nucleotides agree with TRBD1. CDR1 SGHTA and CDR2 FQGNSA come from the germline V gene. The CDR3 covers 15 residues. V dropped 5 bases and J dropped 4; count of bases not matched to a gene: 8. CDR3 protein: CASSTGQAANQPQHF. The CDR3 nucleotides are TGTGCCAGCAGCACAGGACAGGCCGCAAATCAGCCCCAGCATTTT.

The rearrangement links TRBV7-3 to TRBJ2-2; D ambiguous. Per germline, CDR1 SGHTA and CDR2 FQGTGA. V was trimmed by 5 bases and J by 5 bases, leaving 12 bases between them. CDR3 length equals 14 residues. This chain's CDR3 is CASSDMTGTGELFF. The CDR3 coding sequence is TGTGCCAGCAGCGATATGACCGGGACCGGGGAGCTGTTTTTT.

The rearrangement links TRBV18 to TRBJ2-1; D possibly corresponds to TRBD1 (5 bases). Germline V gives CDR1 KGHSH, CDR2 LQKENI. V lost 2 bases to trimming and J lost 4 bases, with 12 bases between them. The CDR3 is made up of 15 amino acids. As DNA, the CDR3 is TGTGCCAGCTCACCAACCGGAGACAGTTACAATGAGCAGTTCTTC. This gives the protein CASSPTGDSYNEQFF.

The chain employs TRBV11-2 and TRBJ2-7, with 10 bases lining up with TRBD2. This CDR3 comprises 15 residues. With 4 bases clipped from V and 3 bases from J, the junction kept 6 bases outside the gene matches. Germline V gene lookup returns CDR1 SGHAT and CDR2 FQNNGV. CDR3 sequence (DNA): TGTGCCAGCAGCTACCTAGCGGGAGTAAACTACGAGCAGTACTTC. Translating it yields CASSYLAGVNYEQYF.

V and J are TRBV11-3 and TRBJ2-7; 8 bases line up with TRBD1. The CDR3 is made up of 16 amino acids. After removal of 1 base from V and 5 bases from J, the junction contained 10 bases not matched to a gene. The germline gives CDR1 SGHNT, CDR2 YENEEA. CDR3 loop: CASSLGGGQGADEQYF. CDR3 in DNA: TGTGCCAGCAGCTTAGGGGGCGGACAGGGAGCGGACGAGCAGTACTTC.

V usage is TRBV29-1 and J usage is TRBJ1-3, with no clear D. The CDR3 loop spans 13 amino acids. Germline lookup yields CDR1 SQVTM and CDR2 ANQGSEA. Trimming stripped 3 bases from V and 4 bases from J, with 10 bases between. CDR3 residues: CSVEIGGGNTIYF. The CDR3 DNA sequence: TGCAGCGTTGAGATAGGAGGAGGAAACACCATATATTTT.

The chain recombines TRBV18 with TRBJ2-7, with D perhaps TRBD1 (5 bases). V lost 3 bases and J 0 bases, leaving 15 bases between the germline ends. The CDR3 is made up of 16 amino acids. Germline-derived CDR1 and CDR2 are KGHSH and LQKENI. The CDR3 loop is CASSPNQDSASYEQYF. The CDR3 DNA reads TGTGCCAGCTCACCGAATCAAGACAGTGCCTCCTACGAGCAGTACTTC.

V is TRBV9 and J is TRBJ2-1; TRBD2 matches at 8 bases. With V trimmed by 4 bases and J by 7 bases, 4 bases remained unmatched. The CDR3 consists of 13 residues. CDR1 SGDLS and CDR2 YYNGEE come from the germline V gene. Here the CDR3 DNA reads TGTGCCAGCAGCCCCCCTAGCGGGAATGAGCAGTTCTTC. Residues: CASSPPSGNEQFF.

This clone was counted only a few times. The chain uses TRBV6-5 and TRBJ1-2; weak D call: TRBD1 (5 bases). Per the germline V gene, CDR1 is MNHEY and CDR2 is SVGAGI. V shed 2 bases and J shed 8 bases, with 15 bases lying between them. The CDR3 runs to 14 residues. CDR3 coding DNA: TGTGCCAGCAGTTACGGGTCAGGGTACCACGGCTACACCTTC. Translated: CASSYGSGYHGYTF.

This clone has just a few counts. The rearrangement links TRBV7-6 to TRBJ2-3; TRBD2 matches at 8 bases. The CDR3 is 15 residues long. J was trimmed by 5 bases and V by 5 bases; bases with no gene match: 9. Germline CDR1 and CDR2: SGHVS and FNYEAQ. DNA for the CDR3: TGTGCCAGCAGCCCGACCACCCTAGCGGGAGATACGCAGTATTTT. Translated, it gives CASSPTTLAGDTQYF.

This clone has a single count. V is TRBV6-5 and J is TRBJ2-1; 9 nucleotides align to TRBD1. V lost 6 bases, J lost 7 bases, and 4 bases stayed unmatched. The CDR3 length is 13 residues. Germline CDR1 reads MNHEY; CDR2 reads SVGAGI. For the CDR3, the DNA is TGTGCCAGCAGCGGGACAGGGAAAAATGAGCAGTTCTTC. It encodes CASSGTGKNEQFF.

The genes are TRBV27 and TRBJ2-7, with 8 bases matching TRBD2. V lost 5 bases, J lost 3 bases, and 12 bases stayed unmatched. From germline, CDR1 is MNHEY and CDR2 SMNVEV (reference sequence). CDR3 size: 16 residues. CDR3 residues: CASSRTGGRELYEQYF. The DNA of the CDR3 is TGTGCCAGCAGTCGGACGGGGGGGCGGGAGCTCTACGAGCAGTACTTC.

The CDR3 DNA is TGTGCCATCTCTCCTGGCGGGGGGGCGAACGGGGAGCTGTTTTTT. This sequence encodes CAISPGGGANGELFF. V and J are TRBV10-3 and TRBJ2-2; 9 bases match TRBD2. This CDR3 spans 15 amino acids. The V gene end was trimmed by 8 bases and the J gene end by 7 bases; junction bases not matched to a gene: 11. Germline V lookup: CDR1 ENHRY, CDR2 SYGVKD.

The J gene is TRBJ2-1, the V gene TRBV5-4; 7 bases line up with TRBD2. Germline V gives CDR1 SGHNT, CDR2 YYREEE (reference sequence). The CDR3 consists of 15 residues. V lost 0 bases to trimming and J lost 4 bases; unmatched junction nucleotides: 4. Here the CDR3 reads CASSLALADYNEQFF. The CDR3 DNA follows: TGTGCCAGCAGCTTGGCTCTAGCGGATTACAATGAGCAGTTCTTC.

In this sample, this clone turned up a few times. The J gene is TRBJ2-7, the V gene TRBV30; D possibly corresponds to TRBD2 (5 bases). The germline V gene encodes CDR1 GTSNPN and CDR2 SVGIG (reference sequence). Trimming pared 3 bases from V and 1 base from J, leaving 10 bases between. The CDR3 is 13 amino acids. CDR3 residues: CAWSPPGSYEQYF. The DNA of the CDR3 is TGTGCCTGGAGCCCACCGGGGTCCTACGAGCAGTACTTC. Supplemented by reference TRBV30 and TRBJ2-7, the full variable domain reads SQTIHQWPATLVQPVGSPLSLECTVEGTSNPNLYWYRQAAGRGLQLLFYSVGIGQISSEVPQNLSASRPQDRQFILSSKKLLLSDSGFYLCAWSPPGSYEQYFGPGTRLTVT.

The V and J genes are TRBV6-1 and TRBJ2-5; TRBD1 matches 8 bases. Gene TRBJ2-7 matches the end of the DNA better, so the J call may be wrong. Germline-derived CDR1 and CDR2 are MNHNS and SASEGT. The CDR3 totals 14 residues. In DNA form, the CDR3 reads TGTGCCAGCAGTGCCGGGACAGGTTCCTACGAGCAGTACTTC. Protein product: CASSAGTGSYEQYF.

This chain links TRBV29-1 with TRBJ1-2, with D tentatively TRBD1 (5 bases). V lost 6 bases, J lost 8 bases, and 7 bases lay in between. CDR3 size: 9 residues. Germline V gene sequence: CDR1 SQVTM, CDR2 ANQGSEA. CDR3 coding DNA: TGCAGCGTGGAGGGGGGCTACACCTTC. Amino acids: CSVEGGYTF.

This clone was found once. The chain carries TRBV19 and TRBJ2-7; TRBD2 might be the D (6 bases). The CDR3 is 15 amino acids. The V and J ends lost 3 bases and 2 bases respectively, with 14 bases between them. The germline V gene encodes CDR1 LNHDA and CDR2 SQIVND (reference sequence). DNA of the CDR3: TGTGCCAGTAGTATTAGGTCTAGCGCACCCTACGAGCAGTACTTC. It is translated as CASSIRSSAPYEQYF.